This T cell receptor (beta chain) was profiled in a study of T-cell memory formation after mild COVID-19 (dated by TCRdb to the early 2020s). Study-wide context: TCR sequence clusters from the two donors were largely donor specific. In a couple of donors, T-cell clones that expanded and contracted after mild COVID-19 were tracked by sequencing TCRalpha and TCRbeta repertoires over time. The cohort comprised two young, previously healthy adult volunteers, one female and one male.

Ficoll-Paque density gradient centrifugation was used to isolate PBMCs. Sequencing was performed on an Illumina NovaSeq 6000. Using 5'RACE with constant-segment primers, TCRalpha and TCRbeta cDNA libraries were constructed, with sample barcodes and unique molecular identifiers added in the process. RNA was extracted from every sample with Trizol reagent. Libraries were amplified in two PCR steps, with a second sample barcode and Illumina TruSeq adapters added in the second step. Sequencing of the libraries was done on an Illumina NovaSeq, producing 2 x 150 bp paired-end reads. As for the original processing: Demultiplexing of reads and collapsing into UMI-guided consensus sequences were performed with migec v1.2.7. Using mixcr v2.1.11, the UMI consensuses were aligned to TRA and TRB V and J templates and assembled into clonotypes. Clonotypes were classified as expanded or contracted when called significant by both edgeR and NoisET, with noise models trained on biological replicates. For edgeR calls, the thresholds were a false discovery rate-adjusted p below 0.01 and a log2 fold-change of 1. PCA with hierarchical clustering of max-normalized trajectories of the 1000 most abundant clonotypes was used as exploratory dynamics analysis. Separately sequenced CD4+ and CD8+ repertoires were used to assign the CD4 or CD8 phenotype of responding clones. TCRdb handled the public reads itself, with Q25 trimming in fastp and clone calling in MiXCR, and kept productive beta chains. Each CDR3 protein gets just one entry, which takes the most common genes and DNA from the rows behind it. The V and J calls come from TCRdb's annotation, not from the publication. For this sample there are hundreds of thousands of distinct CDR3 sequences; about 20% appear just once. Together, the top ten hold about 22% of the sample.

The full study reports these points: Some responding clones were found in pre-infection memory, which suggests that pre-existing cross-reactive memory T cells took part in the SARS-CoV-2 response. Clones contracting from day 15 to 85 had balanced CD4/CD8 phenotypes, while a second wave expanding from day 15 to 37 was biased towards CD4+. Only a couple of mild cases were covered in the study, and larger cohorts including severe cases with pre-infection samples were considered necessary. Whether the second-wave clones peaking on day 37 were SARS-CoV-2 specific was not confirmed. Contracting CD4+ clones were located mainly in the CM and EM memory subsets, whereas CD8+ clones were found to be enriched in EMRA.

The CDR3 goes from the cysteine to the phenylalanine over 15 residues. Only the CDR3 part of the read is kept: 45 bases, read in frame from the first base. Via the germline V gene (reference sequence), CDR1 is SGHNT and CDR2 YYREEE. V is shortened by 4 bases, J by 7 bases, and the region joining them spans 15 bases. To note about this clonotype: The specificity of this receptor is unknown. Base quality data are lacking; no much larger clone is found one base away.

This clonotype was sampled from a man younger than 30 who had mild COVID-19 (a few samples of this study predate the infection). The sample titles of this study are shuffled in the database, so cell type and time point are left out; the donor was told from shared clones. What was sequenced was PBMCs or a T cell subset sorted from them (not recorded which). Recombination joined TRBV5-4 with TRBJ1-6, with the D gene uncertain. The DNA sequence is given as TGTGCCAGCAGCGGGAAAGGACGGGTAAATTCACCCCTCCACTTT. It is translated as CASSGKGRVNSPLHF.